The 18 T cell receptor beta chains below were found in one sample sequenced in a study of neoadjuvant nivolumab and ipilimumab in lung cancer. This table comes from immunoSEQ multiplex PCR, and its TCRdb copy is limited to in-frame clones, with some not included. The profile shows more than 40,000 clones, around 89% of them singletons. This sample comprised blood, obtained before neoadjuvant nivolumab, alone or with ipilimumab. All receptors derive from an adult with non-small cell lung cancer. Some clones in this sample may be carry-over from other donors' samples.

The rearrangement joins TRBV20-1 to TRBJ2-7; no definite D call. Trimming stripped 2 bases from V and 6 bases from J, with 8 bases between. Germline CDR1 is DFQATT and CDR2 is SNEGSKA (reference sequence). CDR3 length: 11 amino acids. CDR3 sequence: CSARPRSEQYF. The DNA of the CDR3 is TGCAGTGCTAGACCGCGAAGCGAGCAGTACTTC.

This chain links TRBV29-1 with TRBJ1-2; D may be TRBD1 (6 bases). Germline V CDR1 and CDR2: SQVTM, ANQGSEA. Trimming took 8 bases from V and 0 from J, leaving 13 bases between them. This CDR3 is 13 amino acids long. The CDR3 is CSTRDTSNYGYTF. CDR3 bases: TGCAGCACCAGGGACACTTCTAACTATGGCTACACCTTC.

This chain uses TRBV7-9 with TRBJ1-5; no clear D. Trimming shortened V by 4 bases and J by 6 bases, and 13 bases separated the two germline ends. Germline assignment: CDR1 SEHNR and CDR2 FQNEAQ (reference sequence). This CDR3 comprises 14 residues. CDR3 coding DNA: TGTGCCAGCAGCTCCGGTCTCGGGGTTCAGCCCCAGCATTTT. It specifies CASSSGLGVQPQHF. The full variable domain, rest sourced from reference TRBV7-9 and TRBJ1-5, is DTGVSQNPRHKITKRGQNVTFRCDPISEHNRLYWYRQTLGQGPEFLTYFQNEAQLEKSRLLSDRFSAERPKGSFSTLEIQRTEQGDSAMYLCASSSGLGVQPQHFGDGTRLSIL.

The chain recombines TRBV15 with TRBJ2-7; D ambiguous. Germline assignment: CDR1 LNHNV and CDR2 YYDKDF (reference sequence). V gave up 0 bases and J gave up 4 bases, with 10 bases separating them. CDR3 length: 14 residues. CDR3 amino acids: CATSRDLRAYEQYF. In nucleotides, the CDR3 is TGTGCCACCAGCAGAGATCTGAGAGCGTACGAGCAGTACTTC.

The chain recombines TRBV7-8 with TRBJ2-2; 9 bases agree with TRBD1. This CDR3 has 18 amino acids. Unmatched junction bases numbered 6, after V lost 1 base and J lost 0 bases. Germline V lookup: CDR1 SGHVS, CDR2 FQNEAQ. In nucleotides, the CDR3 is TGTGCCAGCAGCTTAGTTCCCACAGGGGGCGCGAACACCGGGGAGCTGTTTTTT. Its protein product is CASSLVPTGGANTGELFF. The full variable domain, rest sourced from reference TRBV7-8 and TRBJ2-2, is GAGVSQSPRYKVAKRGQDVALRCDPISGHVSLFWYQQALGQGPEFLTYFQNEAQLDKSGLPSDRFFAERPEGSVSTLKIQRTQQEDSAVYLCASSLVPTGGANTGELFFGEGSRLTVL.

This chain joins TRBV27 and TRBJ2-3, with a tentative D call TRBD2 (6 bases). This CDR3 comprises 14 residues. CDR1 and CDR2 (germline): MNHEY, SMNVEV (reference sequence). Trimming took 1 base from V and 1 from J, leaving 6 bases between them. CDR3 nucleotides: TGTGCCAGCAGTTTATGGGGGGGCACAGATACGCAGTATTTT. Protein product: CASSLWGGTDTQYF.

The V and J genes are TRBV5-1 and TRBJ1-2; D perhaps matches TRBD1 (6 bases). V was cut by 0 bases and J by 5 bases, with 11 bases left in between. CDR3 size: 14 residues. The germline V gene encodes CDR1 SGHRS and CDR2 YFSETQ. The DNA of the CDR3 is TGCGCCAGCAGCTTGGGTCCAGGGGAATATGGCTACACCTTC. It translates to CASSLGPGEYGYTF.

CDR3 DNA sequence: TGTGCCAGCAGCTTTGAATATAGCAATCAGCCCCAGCATTTT. It yields the protein CASSFEYSNQPQHF. The V call is TRBV7-9, the J call TRBJ1-5; D gene unclear. V was clipped by 3 bases and J by 0 bases, with 6 bases between them. This CDR3 has 14 amino acids. Germline V gene sequence: CDR1 SEHNR, CDR2 FQNEAQ (reference sequence).

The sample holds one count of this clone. CDR3 region: CASRSKGTSGSGLSYEQYF. The CDR3 region has the DNA TGTGCCAGTAGGTCGAAGGGGACTAGCGGGTCCGGTCTCTCCTACGAGCAGTACTTC. The chain uses TRBV19 and TRBJ2-7; 12 bases line up with TRBD2. The CDR3 covers 19 residues. J lost 0 bases, V lost 6 bases, and 15 bases had no gene match. Germline V gives CDR1 LNHDA, CDR2 SQIVND (reference sequence).

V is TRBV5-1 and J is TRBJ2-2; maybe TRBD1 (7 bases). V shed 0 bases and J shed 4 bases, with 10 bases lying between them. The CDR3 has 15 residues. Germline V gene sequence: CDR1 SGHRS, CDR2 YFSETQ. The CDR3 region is CASSLAGGTTGELFF. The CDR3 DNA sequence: TGCGCCAGCAGCTTGGCAGGGGGGACCACCGGGGAGCTGTTTTTT.

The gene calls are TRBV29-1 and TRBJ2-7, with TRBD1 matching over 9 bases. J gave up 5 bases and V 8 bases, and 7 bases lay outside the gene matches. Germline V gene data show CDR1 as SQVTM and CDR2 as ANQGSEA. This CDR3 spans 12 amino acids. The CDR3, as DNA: TGCAGCACCCGGGACAGGGAGAACGAGCAGTACTTC. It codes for CSTRDRENEQYF.

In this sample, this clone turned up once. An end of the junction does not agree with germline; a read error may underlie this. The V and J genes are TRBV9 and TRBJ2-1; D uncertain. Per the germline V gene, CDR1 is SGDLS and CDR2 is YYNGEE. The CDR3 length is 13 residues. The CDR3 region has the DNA TGTGCCAGCAGCGCCACTGACGCGAACCTTGGAGTCTTC. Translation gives CASSATDANLGVF.

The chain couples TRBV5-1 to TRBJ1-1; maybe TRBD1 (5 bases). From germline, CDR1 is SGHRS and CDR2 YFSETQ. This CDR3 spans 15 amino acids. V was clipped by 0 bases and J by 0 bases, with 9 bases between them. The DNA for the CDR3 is TGCGCCAGCAGCTTGGGGACAAGAATGAACACTGAAGCTTTCTTT. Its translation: CASSLGTRMNTEAFF.

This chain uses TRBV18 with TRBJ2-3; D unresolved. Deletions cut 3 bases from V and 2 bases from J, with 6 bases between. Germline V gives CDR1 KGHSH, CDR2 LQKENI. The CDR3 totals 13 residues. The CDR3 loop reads CASSPRTTDTQYF. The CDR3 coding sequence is TGTGCCAGCTCACCGAGGACCACAGATACGCAGTATTTT. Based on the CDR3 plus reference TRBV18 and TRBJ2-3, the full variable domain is NAGVMQNPRHLVRRRGQEARLRCSPMKGHSHVYWYRQLPEEGLKFMVYLQKENIIDESGMPKERFSAEFPKEGPSILRIQQVVRGDSAAYFCASSPRTTDTQYFGPGTRLTVL.

As DNA, the CDR3 is TGTGCCAGCAGCCAGACTTGGGGAGAAGCTTTCTTT. Its protein product is CASSQTWGEAFF. The gene calls are TRBV7-2 and TRBJ1-1; D gene uncertain. V was trimmed by 5 bases and J by 8 bases, leaving 12 bases between them. The CDR3 is made up of 12 amino acids. CDR1 is SGHTA, CDR2 FQGNSA, per germline.

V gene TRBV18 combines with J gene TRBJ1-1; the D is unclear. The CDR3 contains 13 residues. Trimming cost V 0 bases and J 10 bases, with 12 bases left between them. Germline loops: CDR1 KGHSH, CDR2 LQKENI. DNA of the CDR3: TGTGCCAGCTCACCACCTACGGATCGGCGAGCTTTCTTT. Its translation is CASSPPTDRRAFF.

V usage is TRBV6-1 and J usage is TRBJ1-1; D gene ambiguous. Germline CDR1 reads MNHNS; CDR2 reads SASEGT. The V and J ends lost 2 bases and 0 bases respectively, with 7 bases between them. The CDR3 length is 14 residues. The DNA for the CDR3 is TGTGCCAGCAGTGAACTTTCGATGAACACTGAAGCTTTCTTT. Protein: CASSELSMNTEAFF.

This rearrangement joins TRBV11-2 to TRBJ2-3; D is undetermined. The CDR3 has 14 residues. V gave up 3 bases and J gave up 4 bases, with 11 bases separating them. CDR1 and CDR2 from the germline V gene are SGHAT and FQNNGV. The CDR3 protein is CASSFGSLADTQYF. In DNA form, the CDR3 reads TGTGCCAGCAGCTTTGGAAGCCTCGCAGATACGCAGTATTTT.